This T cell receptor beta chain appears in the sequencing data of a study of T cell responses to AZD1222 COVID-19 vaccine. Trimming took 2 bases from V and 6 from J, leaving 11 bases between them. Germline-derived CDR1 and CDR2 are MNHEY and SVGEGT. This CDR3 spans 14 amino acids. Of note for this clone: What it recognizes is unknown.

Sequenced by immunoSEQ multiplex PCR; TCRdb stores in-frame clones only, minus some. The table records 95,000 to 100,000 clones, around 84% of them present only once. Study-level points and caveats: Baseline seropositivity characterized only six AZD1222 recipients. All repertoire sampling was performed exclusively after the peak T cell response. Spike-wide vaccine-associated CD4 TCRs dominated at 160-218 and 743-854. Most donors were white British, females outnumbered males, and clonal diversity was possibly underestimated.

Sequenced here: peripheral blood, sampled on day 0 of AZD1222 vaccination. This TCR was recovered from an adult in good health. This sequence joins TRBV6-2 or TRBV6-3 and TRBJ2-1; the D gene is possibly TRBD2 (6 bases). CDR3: CASSYGGRPNEQFF. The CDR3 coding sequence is TGTGCCAGCAGTTACGGGGGGAGGCCCAATGAGCAGTTCTTC.